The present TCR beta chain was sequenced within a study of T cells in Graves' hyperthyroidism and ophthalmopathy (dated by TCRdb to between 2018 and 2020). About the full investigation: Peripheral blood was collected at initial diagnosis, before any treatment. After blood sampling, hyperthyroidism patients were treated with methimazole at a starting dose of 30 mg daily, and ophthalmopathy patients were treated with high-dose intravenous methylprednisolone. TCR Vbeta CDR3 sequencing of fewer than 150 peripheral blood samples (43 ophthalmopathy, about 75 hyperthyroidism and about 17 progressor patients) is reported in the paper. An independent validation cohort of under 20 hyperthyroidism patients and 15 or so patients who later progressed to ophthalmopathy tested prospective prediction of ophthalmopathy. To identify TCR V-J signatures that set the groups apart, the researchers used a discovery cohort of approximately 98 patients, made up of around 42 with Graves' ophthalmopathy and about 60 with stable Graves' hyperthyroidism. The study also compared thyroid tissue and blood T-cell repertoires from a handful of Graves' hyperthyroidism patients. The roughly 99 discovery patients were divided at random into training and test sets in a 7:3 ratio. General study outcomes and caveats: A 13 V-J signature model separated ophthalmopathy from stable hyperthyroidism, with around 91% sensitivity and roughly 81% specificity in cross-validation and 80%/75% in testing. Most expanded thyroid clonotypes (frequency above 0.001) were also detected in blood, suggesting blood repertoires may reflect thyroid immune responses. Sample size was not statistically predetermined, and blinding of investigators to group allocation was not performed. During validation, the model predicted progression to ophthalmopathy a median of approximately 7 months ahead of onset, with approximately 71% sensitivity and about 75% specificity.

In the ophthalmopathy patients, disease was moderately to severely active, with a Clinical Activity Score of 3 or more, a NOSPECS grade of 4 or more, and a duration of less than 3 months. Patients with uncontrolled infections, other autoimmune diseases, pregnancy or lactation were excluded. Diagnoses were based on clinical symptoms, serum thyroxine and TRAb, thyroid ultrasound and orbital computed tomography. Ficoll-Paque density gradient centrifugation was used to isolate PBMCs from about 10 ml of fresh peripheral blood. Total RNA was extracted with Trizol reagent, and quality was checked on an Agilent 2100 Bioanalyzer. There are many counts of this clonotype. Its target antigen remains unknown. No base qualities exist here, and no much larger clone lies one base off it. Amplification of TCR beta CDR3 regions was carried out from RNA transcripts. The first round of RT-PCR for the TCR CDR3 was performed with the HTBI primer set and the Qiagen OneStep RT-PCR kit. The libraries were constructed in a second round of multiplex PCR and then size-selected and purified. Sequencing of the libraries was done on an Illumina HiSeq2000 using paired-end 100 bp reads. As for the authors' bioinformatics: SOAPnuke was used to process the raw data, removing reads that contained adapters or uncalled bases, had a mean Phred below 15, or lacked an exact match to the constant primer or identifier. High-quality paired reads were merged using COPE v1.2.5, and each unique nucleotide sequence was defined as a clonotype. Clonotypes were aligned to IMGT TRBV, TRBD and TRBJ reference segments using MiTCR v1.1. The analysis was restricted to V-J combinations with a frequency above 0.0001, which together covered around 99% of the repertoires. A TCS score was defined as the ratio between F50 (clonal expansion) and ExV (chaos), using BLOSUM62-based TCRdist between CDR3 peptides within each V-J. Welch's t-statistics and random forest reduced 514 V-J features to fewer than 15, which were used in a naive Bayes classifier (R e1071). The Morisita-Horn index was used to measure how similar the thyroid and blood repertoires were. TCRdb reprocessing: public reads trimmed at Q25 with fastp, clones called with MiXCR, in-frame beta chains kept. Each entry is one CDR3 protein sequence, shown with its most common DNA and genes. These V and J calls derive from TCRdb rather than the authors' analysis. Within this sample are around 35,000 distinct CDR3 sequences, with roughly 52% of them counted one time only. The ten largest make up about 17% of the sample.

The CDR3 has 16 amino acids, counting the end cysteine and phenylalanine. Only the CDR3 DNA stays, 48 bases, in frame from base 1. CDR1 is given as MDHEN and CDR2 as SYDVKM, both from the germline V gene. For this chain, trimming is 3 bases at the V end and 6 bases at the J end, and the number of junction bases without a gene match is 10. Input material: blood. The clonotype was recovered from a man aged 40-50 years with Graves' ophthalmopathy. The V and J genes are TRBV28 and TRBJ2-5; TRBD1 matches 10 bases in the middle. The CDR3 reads CASSLGRTGGWKTQYF. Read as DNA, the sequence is TGTGCCAGCAGTTTGGGTCGGACAGGGGGATGGAAGACCCAGTACTTC.